The text below deals with one T cell receptor (beta chain). Its cognate antigen is unknown. Unmatched junction bases numbered 6, after V lost 4 bases and J lost 0 bases. The length of the CDR3 is 17 residues. CDR1 and CDR2 from the germline V gene are SGHNT and YYREEE (reference sequence). This table comes from immunoSEQ multiplex PCR, and its TCRdb copy is limited to in-frame clones, with some not included. The sample contains 90,000 to 150,000 clones, more than 85% of which appear only once. This specimen belongs to a study of T cell responses to AZD1222 COVID-19 vaccine. Study-level findings and limits: It should be noted that donors were predominantly white British and more often female, and clonal diversity was possibly underestimated.

V gene TRBV5-4 combines with J gene TRBJ2-3; 12 bases line up with TRBD2. This specimen was peripheral blood, taken 28 days after the second AZD1222 dose. The TCR comes from an adult who received the AZD1222 COVID-19 vaccine. The CDR3 loop reads CASSANLAGGSTDTQYF. The CDR3 DNA reads as TGTGCCAGCAGCGCCAATCTAGCGGGGGGGAGCACAGATACGCAGTATTTT.